The 26 T cell receptor beta chains below all came from one sample that was sequenced in a study of blood T cells in healthy people across ages. With a J-beta primer mix and a sample-barcoded 5' primer, a second PCR ran about 7 to 11 cycles. TCRdb re-called the 5' RACE reads through MiXCR, storing one row per CDR3 protein. The sample contains approximately 800,000 distinct CDR3 sequences, around 25% of which appear only once. In addition, the sample was reused for a study of T cells of mothers and their children.

The specimen was blood. Every receptor here comes from a boy aged 5-17 years in good health.

The chain links TRBV3-1 to TRBJ2-4, with 9 nucleotides matching TRBD2. Germline lookup yields CDR1 LGHDT and CDR2 YNNKEL (reference sequence). V gave up 4 bases and J gave up 3 bases; unmatched junction bases: 7. CDR3 length: 16 amino acids. As DNA, the CDR3 is TGTGCCAGCAGCCTCCGCGGGGGGGGTGGCAAAAACATTCAGTACTTC. Translating gives CASSLRGGGGKNIQYF.

This clonotype has just a few counts. The CDR3 DNA is TGTGCCATCAATGGACTAGCCCCAGATACGCAGTATTTT. It translates to CAINGLAPDTQYF. The chain employs TRBV10-3 and TRBJ2-3, with 8 bases aligning to TRBD2. V lost 7 bases, J lost 4 bases, and 4 bases stayed unmatched. The germline V gene encodes CDR1 ENHRY and CDR2 SYGVKD. CDR3 length: 13 residues.

This clonotype has a handful of counts. J is TRBJ1-3 and V is TRBV7-6, with 12 bases that match TRBD1. This CDR3 contains 19 residues. Germline V gene lookup returns CDR1 SGHVS and CDR2 FNYEAQ. The V gene end was trimmed by 0 bases and the J gene end by 2 bases; junction bases not matched to a gene: 8. The DNA of the CDR3 is TGTGCCAGCAGCTTAGCCCCCCCCCGGGACAGGGGGCCTGGAAACACCATATATTTT. Translation gives CASSLAPPRDRGPGNTIYF.

The chain combines TRBV4-1 with TRBJ1-5; possibly TRBD1 for D (6 bases). This CDR3 is 15 amino acids long. In germline, CDR1 is MGHRA, CDR2 YSYEKL. V was clipped by 4 bases and J by 5 bases, with 15 bases between them. CDR3 region: CASSLGWGGDQPQHF. In DNA form, the CDR3 reads TGCGCCAGCAGCCTCGGTTGGGGGGGCGATCAGCCCCAGCATTTT.

This clonotype has a count of ten or more. The CDR3 nucleotides read TGTGCCAGCAGTTACGGCCAGGCCTATGGCTACACCTTC. It encodes CASSYGQAYGYTF. The rearrangement joins TRBV6-2 or TRBV6-3 to TRBJ1-2, with D hard to call. This CDR3 comprises 13 residues. The V and J ends lost 2 bases and 4 bases respectively, with 8 bases between them. The germline V gene has CDR1 MNHEY and CDR2 SVGEGT.

The J gene is TRBJ2-1, the V gene TRBV9, with a possible D match to TRBD1 (5 bases). Germline lookup yields CDR1 SGDLS and CDR2 YYNGEE. The CDR3 loop spans 14 amino acids. V dropped 4 bases and J dropped 3 bases, with 11 bases sitting between them. The CDR3 here is CASSPQTVYNEQFF. The CDR3 region has the DNA TGTGCCAGCAGCCCGCAGACAGTCTACAATGAGCAGTTCTTC.

The CDR3 reads CSATTDTDTQYF. The DNA of the CDR3 is TGCAGTGCTACTACAGATACAGATACGCAGTATTTT. J is TRBJ2-3 and V is TRBV20-1; D is undetermined. The CDR3 extends over 12 amino acids. Germline V gene lookup returns CDR1 DFQATT and CDR2 SNEGSKA (reference sequence). The ends were cut back, 4 bases at V and 3 bases at J, with 8 bases in the middle.

V is TRBV27 and J is TRBJ2-5; 15 bases map to TRBD2. The germline V gene encodes CDR1 MNHEY and CDR2 SMNVEV (reference sequence). Losses at the gene ends were 1 base for V and 4 bases for J; bases not matched to a gene: 7. CDR3 length: 18 amino acids. CDR3 coding DNA: TGTGCCAGCAGTTTATATGCCCCGGGACTAGCGGGAGGAGAGACCCAGTACTTC. This encodes CASSLYAPGLAGGETQYF.

The chain combines TRBV5-1 with TRBJ2-5, with D possibly TRBD2 on 5 matching bases. The DNA matches TRBJ2-7 better at its end, which makes the J call doubtful. The CDR3 totals 15 residues. Germline V gene sequence: CDR1 SGHRS, CDR2 YFSETQ. The CDR3 loop reads CASSLAGRRDYEQYF. CDR3 DNA: TGCGCCAGCAGCTTGGCTGGCCGCCGGGACTACGAGCAGTACTTC.

The rearrangement uses TRBV6-5 and TRBJ2-1; 8 nucleotides match TRBD2. The CDR3 loop spans 15 amino acids. The germline V gene has CDR1 MNHEY and CDR2 SVGAGI. J gave up 7 bases and V 7 bases, and 12 bases lay outside the gene matches. DNA for the CDR3: TGTGCCAGCACCTACAAAGCGGGAGTGTTTAATGAGCAGTTCTTC. Encoded protein: CASTYKAGVFNEQFF.

The gene calls are TRBV14 and TRBJ1-3, with D hard to call. Trimming left V 6 bases short and J 0 bases short, with 12 bases between. This CDR3 is built from 15 residues. Germline-derived CDR1 and CDR2 are SGHDN and FVKESK. The CDR3 DNA follows: TGTGCCAGCAGTCGGACCCCGCGCTCTGGAAACACCATATATTTT. Its translation is CASSRTPRSGNTIYF. The variable domain in full, with the rest retrieved from reference TRBV14 and TRBJ1-3, is EAGVTQFPSHSVIEKGQTVTLRCDPISGHDNLYWYRRVMGKEIKFLLHFVKESKQDESGMPNNRFLAERTGGTYSTLKVQPAELEDSGVYFCASSRTPRSGNTIYFGEGSWLTVV.

Only a few counts were recorded for this clonotype. This chain connects TRBV15 to TRBJ2-3; D is perhaps TRBD2 (6 bases). V lost 2 bases and J 2 bases, leaving 11 bases between the germline ends. Germline loops: CDR1 LNHNV, CDR2 YYDKDF (reference sequence). The CDR3 totals 15 residues. CDR3 bases: TGTGCCACCAGCAGACGGGGGACCAACACAGATACGCAGTATTTT. Protein: CATSRRGTNTDTQYF.

This clonotype was recorded many times. The CDR3 nucleotides read TGTGCCAGCAGTCCCGAATGGGGGGGGTACAATGAGCAGTTCTTC. Its protein is CASSPEWGGYNEQFF. V and J are TRBV27 and TRBJ2-1; 7 nucleotides line up with TRBD2. Trimming cost V 5 bases and J 4 bases; bases outside gene matches: 8. This CDR3 has 15 residues. CDR1 MNHEY and CDR2 SMNVEV come from the germline V gene (reference sequence).

This clonotype was seen a few times. The chain is built from TRBV2 and TRBJ2-3; D is uncertain. This CDR3 contains 12 residues. V lost 4 bases, J lost 5 bases, and 7 bases lay in between. The germline V gene encodes CDR1 SNHLY and CDR2 FYNNEI. The CDR3 bases are TGTGCCAGCAGTGTAGTGTTAGATACGCAGTATTTT. The encoded protein is CASSVVLDTQYF.

The rearrangement uses TRBV29-1 and TRBJ2-5; 9 nucleotides match TRBD2. The V gene's germline CDR1 is SQVTM and CDR2 ANQGSEA. V was pared by 3 bases and J by 7 bases, with 12 bases of the junction left unmatched. The CDR3 extends over 15 amino acids. The CDR3 protein is CSVESTSGLQMTQYF. Here the CDR3 DNA reads TGCAGCGTTGAGTCCACTAGCGGGCTCCAGATGACCCAGTACTTC.

The chain uses TRBV10-3 and TRBJ2-7; 7 bases line up with TRBD1. V lost 4 bases, J lost 2 bases, and 8 bases stayed unmatched. Germline V gives CDR1 ENHRY, CDR2 SYGVKD. The CDR3 spans 15 residues. The CDR3 region is CAISGGDRETYEQYF. Written as DNA, the CDR3 is TGTGCCATCAGTGGGGGAGACAGGGAAACCTACGAGCAGTACTTC.

There are a few counts of this clonotype. The chain uses TRBV6-6 and TRBJ2-3, with a possible D match to TRBD2 (5 bases). CDR1 is MNHNY, CDR2 SVGAGI, per germline (reference sequence). This CDR3 region has 13 residues. V lost 7 bases and J 8 bases, leaving 16 bases between the germline ends. CDR3 residues: CASTHGSGATQYF. The CDR3 DNA follows: TGTGCCAGCACCCATGGGAGCGGAGCTACGCAGTATTTT.

This clonotype showed up just once. This chain joins TRBV2 and TRBJ2-3; D perhaps matches TRBD1 (6 bases). CDR3 length: 15 amino acids. Trimming left V 3 bases short and J 1 base short, with 11 bases between. Germline CDR1 reads SNHLY; CDR2 reads FYNNEI. This chain's CDR3 is CASSEGAVRTDTQYF. In nucleotides, the CDR3 is TGTGCCAGCAGTGAGGGGGCGGTACGCACAGATACGCAGTATTTT.

This rearrangement joins TRBV12-3 or TRBV12-4 to TRBJ1-4; 11 bases agree with TRBD1. This CDR3 region has 16 residues. Trimming cost V 6 bases and J 3 bases; bases outside gene matches: 6. Here the CDR3 DNA reads TGTGCCAGCAGGGGTGGACAGGGGGCTTCTAATGAAAAACTGTTTTTT. As protein: CASRGGQGASNEKLFF.

The V gene is TRBV28, the J gene TRBJ1-2, with D possibly TRBD1 on 5 matching bases. Germline V gene data show CDR1 as MDHEN and CDR2 as SYDVKM. CDR3 length: 13 residues. V lost 3 bases and J lost 8, with 13 bases in between. In DNA, the CDR3 is TGTGCCAGCAGTTTGGCTGACAGTCCGGGCTACACCTTC. This codes for CASSLADSPGYTF.

The J gene is TRBJ1-4, the V gene TRBV27; 7 bases are a match to TRBD1. The CDR3 has 15 residues. The V and J ends lost 5 bases and 4 bases, in that order; junction bases with no gene match: 7. Germline lookup yields CDR1 MNHEY and CDR2 SMNVEV (reference sequence). The CDR3 DNA reads TGTGCCAGCAGTCTCCGGACAGGTCGTAATGAAAAACTGTTTTTT. Its protein is CASSLRTGRNEKLFF. Looking up the rest from reference TRBV27 and TRBJ1-4 gives the full variable domain: EAQVTQNPRYLITVTGKKLTVTCSQNMNHEYMSWYRQDPGLGLRQIYYSMNVEVTDKGDVPEGYKVSRKEKRNFPLILESPSPNQTSLYFCASSLRTGRNEKLFFGSGTQLSVL.

The chain links TRBV5-1 to TRBJ2-1; maybe TRBD1 (5 bases). Germline lookup yields CDR1 SGHRS and CDR2 YFSETQ. V lost 0 bases and J 0 bases, leaving 10 bases between the germline ends. The CDR3 sequence is 16 residues long. The CDR3 DNA reads as TGCGCCAGCAGCTTGGGGACAACGGTCTCCTACAATGAGCAGTTCTTC. Protein: CASSLGTTVSYNEQFF.

The V call is TRBV20-1, the J call TRBJ1-5; D is uncertain. Germline V gene lookup returns CDR1 DFQATT and CDR2 SNEGSKA (reference sequence). The V end lost 6 bases, the J end lost 3 bases, and 12 bases lay between the germline ends. This CDR3 is 13 amino acids long. CDR3 sequence: CSAPGSHNQPQHF. In nucleotides, the CDR3 is TGCAGTGCGCCAGGATCCCACAATCAGCCCCAGCATTTT.

The rearrangement uses TRBV10-3 and TRBJ1-2, with 9 bases aligning to TRBD1. The CDR3 contains 12 residues. CDR1 and CDR2 from the germline V gene are ENHRY and SYGVKD. J was trimmed by 5 bases and V by 6 bases; bases with no gene match: 1. The CDR3 sequence is CAISGQGYGYTF. The CDR3 coding sequence is TGTGCCATCAGCGGACAGGGGTATGGCTACACCTTC.

V is TRBV3-1 and J is TRBJ2-4; D is perhaps TRBD1 (6 bases). Germline values: CDR1 LGHDT, CDR2 YNNKEL (reference sequence). V shed 0 bases and J shed 8 bases, with 14 bases lying between them. This CDR3 is 15 amino acids long. This CDR3 is CASSQEGAGLDIQYF. The CDR3 DNA is TGTGCCAGCAGCCAAGAGGGGGCAGGACTGGACATTCAGTACTTC.

The genes are TRBV7-9 and TRBJ1-4; no reliable D call. Germline CDR1 is SEHNR and CDR2 is FQNEAQ (reference sequence). Trimming left V 5 bases short and J 8 bases short, with 12 bases between. The CDR3 spans 13 residues. The CDR3 sequence is CASSPRHNEKLFF. The CDR3 bases are TGTGCCAGCAGCCCACGGCATAACGAAAAACTGTTTTTT. Full variable domain (missing parts from reference TRBV7-9 and TRBJ1-4): DTGVSQNPRHKITKRGQNVTFRCDPISEHNRLYWYRQTLGQGPEFLTYFQNEAQLEKSRLLSDRFSAERPKGSFSTLEIQRTEQGDSAMYLCASSPRHNEKLFFGSGTQLSVL.